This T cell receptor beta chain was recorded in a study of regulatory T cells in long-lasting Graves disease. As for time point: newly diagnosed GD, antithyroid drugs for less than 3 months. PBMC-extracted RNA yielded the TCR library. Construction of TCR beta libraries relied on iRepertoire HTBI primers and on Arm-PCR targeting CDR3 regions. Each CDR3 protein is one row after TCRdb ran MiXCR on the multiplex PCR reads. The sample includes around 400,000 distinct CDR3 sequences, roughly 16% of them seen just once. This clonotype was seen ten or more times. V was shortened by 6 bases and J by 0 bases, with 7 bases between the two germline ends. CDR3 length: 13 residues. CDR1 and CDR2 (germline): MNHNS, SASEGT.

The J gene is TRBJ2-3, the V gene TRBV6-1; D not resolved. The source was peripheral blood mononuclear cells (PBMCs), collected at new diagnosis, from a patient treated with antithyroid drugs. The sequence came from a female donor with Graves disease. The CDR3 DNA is TGTGCCAGCAGATTCGGAAGCACAGATACGCAGTATTTT. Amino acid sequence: CASRFGSTDTQYF.